This is a list of T cell receptor beta chains from one sample in a study of blood T cell repertoires in COVID-19. Measured with immunoSEQ multiplex PCR; TCRdb has only the in-frame clones, and not every one. The data hold some 250,000 clones, with about 80% observed a single time. What was sequenced was peripheral blood. The source is a man aged 50 or older with active or convalescent COVID-19. The conserved cysteine and the conserved F or W are not part of the CDR3 here. The D gene is left open where the match is weak. Clone size is given for some rows only: seen once, a few or many times, or a class if the clone is expanded.

clone_size	j_call	d_call	v_call	cdr3_aa
.	TRBJ1-1	.	TRBV5-6	ASTRGGAPQGTEAF
.	TRBJ1-5	.	TRBV4-1	ASRAAGPHQPQH
once	TRBJ1-2	TRBD1	TRBV29-1	SVGCRTGRYYYGYT
.	TRBJ1-5	TRBD1	TRBV30	ASQDRGGQPQH
.	TRBJ1-5	.	TRBV15	ATSREAGWSQPQH
.	TRBJ2-2	TRBD2	TRBV28	ASSSGLAGGPGGELF
.	TRBJ2-3	.	TRBV12-3/TRBV12-4	ASSLGGPEQY
once	TRBJ1-6	TRBD1	TRBV14	ASSPGTGFSPLH
.	TRBJ2-3	TRBD2	TRBV6-6	ASSYSTSGDPLTSD
.	TRBJ1-1	TRBD1	TRBV5-6	ASSLRTGKENTEAF
.	TRBJ2-3	TRBD2	TRBV7-9	ASLKGSGGALRTDTQY
.	TRBJ2-3	.	TRBV7-9	ASSLAIGGPTRTDTQY
few	TRBJ1-6	TRBD1	TRBV5-4	ASSLEGARSPLH
.	TRBJ2-2	.	TRBV7-3	ASSLSNTGELF
once	TRBJ1-4	.	TRBV19	ASSGSVRPTNEKLF
.	TRBJ2-3	TRBD2	TRBV18	ASSPLSSGDLTDTQY
.	TRBJ2-3	.	TRBV2	ASRQLGTQY
.	TRBJ1-3	TRBD1	TRBV18	ASSPLGQGGGGSGNTIY
few	TRBJ2-7	TRBD1	TRBV2	ASSEGTGGWEQY
.	TRBJ1-1	.	TRBV6-1	ASSELGAGTEAF
.	TRBJ1-1	TRBD1	TRBV30	AWRGDRGDTEAF
.	TRBJ2-1	.	TRBV28	AITSIYNEQF
once	TRBJ1-6	.	TRBV6-1	ASSEKTPGGNSPLH
once	TRBJ2-1	.	TRBV5-4	ASGPTAQDRNNEQF
.	TRBJ2-3	TRBD1	TRBV6-2/TRBV6-3	ASSLTGGTDTQY
once	TRBJ2-7	.	TRBV7-9	ASSHIGGTYEQY